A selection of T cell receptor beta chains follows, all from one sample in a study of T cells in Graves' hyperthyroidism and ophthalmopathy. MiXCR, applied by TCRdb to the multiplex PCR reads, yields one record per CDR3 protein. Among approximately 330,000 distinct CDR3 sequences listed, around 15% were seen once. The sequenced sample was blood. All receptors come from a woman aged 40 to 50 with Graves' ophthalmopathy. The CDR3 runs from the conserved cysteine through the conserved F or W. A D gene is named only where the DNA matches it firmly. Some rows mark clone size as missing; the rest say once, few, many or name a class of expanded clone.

DNA: TGTGCCACCACACGTCAAGAGACCCAGTACTTC
CDR3: CATTRQETQYF
J: TRBJ2-5
size: many
V: TRBV6-1
D: .

DNA: TGTGCCAGCAGCCGGGACAGGGGTGTGAGTGGCGGAAAACTGTTTTTT
CDR3: CASSRDRGVSGGKLFF
J: TRBJ1-4
size: many
V: TRBV7-9
D: TRBD1

DNA: TGTGCCAGCAGCCGATATCCCGGGACTAGCAATTACAATGAGCAGTTCTTC
CDR3: CASSRYPGTSNYNEQFF
J: TRBJ2-1
size: many
V: TRBV14
D: TRBD2

DNA: TGTGCCAGCAGTGAGGACCGGGACAGCGGTGGCTACACCTTC
CDR3: CASSEDRDSGGYTF
J: TRBJ1-2
size: few
V: TRBV9
D: TRBD1

DNA: TGTGCCAGCAGTCCCATGACAGGGTACAGTAACTATGGCTACACCTTC
CDR3: CASSPMTGYSNYGYTF
J: TRBJ1-2
size: many
V: TRBV12-3/TRBV12-4
D: TRBD1

DNA: TGTGCCAGTACAGGGGACAAGTCCTATAATTCACCCCTCCACTTT
CDR3: CASTGDKSYNSPLHF
J: TRBJ1-6
size: many
V: TRBV6-1
D: TRBD1

DNA: TGTGCCTGGAGTCCACTAGCTGCTAATTTCGAGGAGACCCAGTACTTC
CDR3: CAWSPLAANFEETQYF
J: TRBJ2-5
size: .
V: TRBV30
D: .

DNA: TGTGCCAGCAGTTTAGGTCTAGCGTCGTTAGAGACCCAGTACTTC
CDR3: CASSLGLASLETQYF
J: TRBJ2-5
size: many
V: TRBV28
D: .

DNA: TGCGCCAGCAGCTTGAACCCGGGGGCGCGTCAAGAGACCCAGTACTTC
CDR3: CASSLNPGARQETQYF
J: TRBJ2-5
size: few
V: TRBV5-1
D: .

DNA: TGTGCCATCAGTGATCCCCGGGAACGCCAAGAGACCCAGTACTTC
CDR3: CAISDPRERQETQYF
J: TRBJ2-5
size: many
V: TRBV10-3
D: .

DNA: TGTGCCAGCAGCCAAGCGGCAGTCTCACCCCTCCACTTT
CDR3: CASSQAAVSPLHF
J: TRBJ1-6
size: few
V: TRBV14
D: .

DNA: TGCGCCAGCAGCCGTGCAGGGGGGTACAGCAATCAGCCCCAGCATTTT
CDR3: CASSRAGGYSNQPQHF
J: TRBJ1-5
size: many
V: TRBV4-1
D: TRBD1

DNA: TGTGCCAGCAGTAGCCGGGGGGTGTACACTGAAGCTTTCTTT
CDR3: CASSSRGVYTEAFF
J: TRBJ1-1
size: many
V: TRBV6-1
D: .

DNA: TGTGCCAGCAGCCGGACAGTGAACACTGAAGCTTTCTTT
CDR3: CASSRTVNTEAFF
J: TRBJ1-1
size: many
V: TRBV6-1
D: .

DNA: TGCGCCAGCAGCCAAGATTTGCGGGGGTATGAGCAGTTCTTC
CDR3: CASSQDLRGYEQFF
J: TRBJ2-1
size: .
V: TRBV4-1
D: TRBD2

DNA: TGTGCCAGCAGCCCTAGTACAGTGAGCTCCTACGAGCAGTACTTC
CDR3: CASSPSTVSSYEQYF
J: TRBJ2-7
size: .
V: TRBV5-5
D: .

DNA: TGCGCCAGCTCCAATCTCCACGAGCAGTACTTC
CDR3: CASSNLHEQYF
J: TRBJ2-7
size: many
V: TRBV10-1
D: .

DNA: TGTGCCAGCAGTTTTGGGCGCTATAATTCACCCCTCCACTTT
CDR3: CASSFGRYNSPLHF
J: TRBJ1-6
size: .
V: TRBV27
D: .

DNA: TGTGCCAGCAGTTCCCCCAATGAAAAACTGTTTTTT
CDR3: CASSSPNEKLFF
J: TRBJ1-4
size: .
V: TRBV12-3/TRBV12-4
D: .

DNA: TGTGCCAGTAGTTATAGGGTGGAGACCCAGTACTTC
CDR3: CASSYRVETQYF
J: TRBJ2-5
size: many
V: TRBV12-3/TRBV12-4
D: .

DNA: TGCGCCAGCAGCCCCCCAGGACGGGATATCTCTGGAAACACCATATATTTT
CDR3: CASSPPGRDISGNTIYF
J: TRBJ1-3
size: .
V: TRBV5-1
D: .

DNA: TGCAGTGCGGCGACAGGCCGTACTGAAGCTTTCTTT
CDR3: CSAATGRTEAFF
J: TRBJ1-1
size: .
V: TRBV20-1
D: .

DNA: TGTGCCAGCAGCCAAGAGGACAGAAACTATGGCTACACCTTC
CDR3: CASSQEDRNYGYTF
J: TRBJ1-2
size: few
V: TRBV16
D: .

DNA: TGTGCCTGGAGTGTAGGGGCGGGACTCTGGGAGCAGTACTTC
CDR3: CAWSVGAGLWEQYF
J: TRBJ2-7
size: .
V: TRBV30
D: .

DNA: TGTGCCAGGGGGGTCCAAGAGACCCAGTACTTC
CDR3: CARGVQETQYF
J: TRBJ2-5
size: many
V: TRBV27
D: .

DNA: TGCAGCGTTGGACAGACGTATAATTCACCCCTCCACTTT
CDR3: CSVGQTYNSPLHF
J: TRBJ1-6
size: few
V: TRBV29-1
D: .

DNA: TGTGCCAGCAGTTCCCAGCTAGCGGGTTCCGCAGATACGCAGTATTTT
CDR3: CASSSQLAGSADTQYF
J: TRBJ2-3
size: once
V: TRBV6-5
D: TRBD2

DNA: TGTGCCAGCAGTCCAAATGACAGATCCGAGCAGTACTTC
CDR3: CASSPNDRSEQYF
J: TRBJ2-7
size: .
V: TRBV28
D: .

DNA: TGTGCCAGCAGTTTCTTTAGTGACACTGAAGCTTTCTTT
CDR3: CASSFFSDTEAFF
J: TRBJ1-1
size: many
V: TRBV28
D: .

DNA: TGCAGTGCTTCAGTAGGGACAGGGAATCAGCCCCAGCATTTT
CDR3: CSASVGTGNQPQHF
J: TRBJ1-5
size: many
V: TRBV20-1
D: TRBD1

DNA: TGTGCCATCAGTGAGACAGATAGCAATCAGCCCCAGCATTTT
CDR3: CAISETDSNQPQHF
J: TRBJ1-5
size: many
V: TRBV10-3
D: .

DNA: TGTGCCAGCAGGAATGGACCTTTAAGCAATCAGCCCCAGCATTTT
CDR3: CASRNGPLSNQPQHF
J: TRBJ1-5
size: few
V: TRBV28
D: .

DNA: TGTGCCAGCAGGCTGGCGGGGCAGGGCACCGGGGAGCTGTTTTTT
CDR3: CASRLAGQGTGELFF
J: TRBJ2-2
size: many
V: TRBV2
D: .

DNA: TGTGCCAGCAGACTACAGCTCTACAATGAGCAGTTCTTC
CDR3: CASRLQLYNEQFF
J: TRBJ2-1
size: few
V: TRBV6-1
D: .

DNA: TGTGCCTGGGGCCGTTTGGACGAGCAGTACTTC
CDR3: CAWGRLDEQYF
J: TRBJ2-7
size: few
V: TRBV30
D: .

DNA: TGTGCCAGCAGCCCTGCCTGGGGATGGCAGTTCTTC
CDR3: CASSPAWGWQFF
J: TRBJ2-1
size: .
V: TRBV3-1
D: .

DNA: TGTGCCAGCAGCTTAGAGGCCGGGAATCAGCCCCAGCATTTT
CDR3: CASSLEAGNQPQHF
J: TRBJ1-5
size: many
V: TRBV11-2
D: .

DNA: TGCGCCAGCAGAACGAGGACGGTCGGCGATGAGCAGTACTTC
CDR3: CASRTRTVGDEQYF
J: TRBJ2-7
size: .
V: TRBV5-1
D: .

DNA: TGTGCCAGCAGTTTATCGTTCGGTCCATACGAGCAGTACTTC
CDR3: CASSLSFGPYEQYF
J: TRBJ2-7
size: many
V: TRBV27
D: .

DNA: TGTGCCAGCAGACCAGTTGGAGGGGGTCGCACTAACTATGGCTACACCTTC
CDR3: CASRPVGGGRTNYGYTF
J: TRBJ1-2
size: .
V: TRBV11-2
D: .

DNA: TGCAGTGCCACCCGATCGAGCAGGACGTACAATGAGCAGTTCTTC
CDR3: CSATRSSRTYNEQFF
J: TRBJ2-1
size: few
V: TRBV20-1
D: .

DNA: TGTGCCAGCAGCTCTCTACCTGCAGGGACGTGGAACGAGCAGTACTTC
CDR3: CASSSLPAGTWNEQYF
J: TRBJ2-7
size: .
V: TRBV5-6
D: .

DNA: TGTGCCAGCAGCTTACCCTGGAGCTCCTACAATGAGCAGTTCTTC
CDR3: CASSLPWSSYNEQFF
J: TRBJ2-1
size: many
V: TRBV11-2
D: .

DNA: TGTGCCAGCAGTTCTGACAGATTTACTAGCGGGAGGATCCCCTACGAGCAGTACTTC
CDR3: CASSSDRFTSGRIPYEQYF
J: TRBJ2-7
size: many
V: TRBV28
D: TRBD2

DNA: TGTGCCAGCTCACCAGATTACGACGACTATGGCTACACCTTC
CDR3: CASSPDYDDYGYTF
J: TRBJ1-2
size: few
V: TRBV18
D: .

DNA: TGCAGTGCTAGAGATCATGGCAGACCATACGAGCAGTACTTC
CDR3: CSARDHGRPYEQYF
J: TRBJ2-7
size: .
V: TRBV20-1
D: .

DNA: TGTGCCAGCAGCCAAGTCGGGGGGGCCGAAGAGACCCAGTACTTC
CDR3: CASSQVGGAEETQYF
J: TRBJ2-5
size: .
V: TRBV4-2
D: TRBD2

DNA: TGTGCCAGCAGTTTATTGAATCCGAACTTCGGCAATCAGCCCCAGCATTTT
CDR3: CASSLLNPNFGNQPQHF
J: TRBJ1-5
size: .
V: TRBV27
D: .

DNA: TGTGCCACCAGCAGAGATAGGAAACCCGAACAGTTCTTC
CDR3: CATSRDRKPEQFF
J: TRBJ2-1
size: many
V: TRBV15
D: .

DNA: TGCGCCAGCAGCTTGGACAGGGGGTTCGCTGAAGCTTTCTTT
CDR3: CASSLDRGFAEAFF
J: TRBJ1-1
size: .
V: TRBV5-1
D: TRBD1

DNA: TGCAGTGCTAGCCCCGGACAGGGGGCTACGCCCCTCCACTTT
CDR3: CSASPGQGATPLHF
J: TRBJ1-6
size: .
V: TRBV20-1
D: TRBD1

DNA: TGTGCCAGCCGCACCCATTGGCAGGTGCCCTACAATGAGCAGTTCTTC
CDR3: CASRTHWQVPYNEQFF
J: TRBJ2-1
size: many
V: TRBV2
D: .

DNA: TGCGCCAGCAGCTTGGAAACGGTGAACTATGGCTACACCTTC
CDR3: CASSLETVNYGYTF
J: TRBJ1-2
size: .
V: TRBV5-1
D: .

DNA: TGTGCCAGCAGGCGAGGGACTAGCGGGATAACAGATACGCAGTATTTT
CDR3: CASRRGTSGITDTQYF
J: TRBJ2-3
size: .
V: TRBV6-1
D: TRBD2

DNA: TGTGCCAGCAGTTGGGCCGGGACAGCATCGAGCTCCTATAATTCACCCCTCCACTTT
CDR3: CASSWAGTASSSYNSPLHF
J: TRBJ1-6
size: few
V: TRBV28
D: TRBD1